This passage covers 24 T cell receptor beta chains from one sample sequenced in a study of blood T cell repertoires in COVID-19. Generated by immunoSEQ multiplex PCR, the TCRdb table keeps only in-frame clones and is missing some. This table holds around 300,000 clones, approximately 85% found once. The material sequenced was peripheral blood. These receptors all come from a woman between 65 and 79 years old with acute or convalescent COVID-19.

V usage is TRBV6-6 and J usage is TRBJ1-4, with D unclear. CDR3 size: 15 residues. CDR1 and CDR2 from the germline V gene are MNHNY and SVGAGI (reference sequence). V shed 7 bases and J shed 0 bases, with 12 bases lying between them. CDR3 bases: TGTGCCAGCATAAAACACGCGGCAACTAATGAAAAACTGTTTTTT. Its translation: CASIKHAATNEKLFF.

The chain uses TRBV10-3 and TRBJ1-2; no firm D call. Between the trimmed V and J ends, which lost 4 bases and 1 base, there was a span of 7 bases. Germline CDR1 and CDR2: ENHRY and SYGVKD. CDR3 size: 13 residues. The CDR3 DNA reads TGTGCCATCAGTGGCAACAGTAACTATGGCTACACCTTC. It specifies CAISGNSNYGYTF.

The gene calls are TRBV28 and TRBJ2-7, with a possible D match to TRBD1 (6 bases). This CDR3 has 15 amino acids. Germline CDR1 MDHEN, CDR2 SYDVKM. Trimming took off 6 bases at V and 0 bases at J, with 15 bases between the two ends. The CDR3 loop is CASSRGGGSSYEQYF. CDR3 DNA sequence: TGTGCCAGCAGCAGAGGTGGGGGCAGCTCCTACGAGCAGTACTTC.

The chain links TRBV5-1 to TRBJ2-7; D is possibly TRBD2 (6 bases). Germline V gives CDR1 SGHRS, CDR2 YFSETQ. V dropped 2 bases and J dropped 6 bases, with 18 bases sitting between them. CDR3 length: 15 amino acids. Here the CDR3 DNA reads TGCGCCAGCAGCTTCCTGGCGGGGTCACCGATCGAGCAGTACTTC. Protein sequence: CASSFLAGSPIEQYF.

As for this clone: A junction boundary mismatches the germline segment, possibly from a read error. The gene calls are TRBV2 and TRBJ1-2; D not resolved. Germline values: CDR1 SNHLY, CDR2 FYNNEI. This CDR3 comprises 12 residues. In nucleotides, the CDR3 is TGTGCCAGCAGGGAAGGAGGGTATGGCTACACCTTC. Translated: CASREGGYGYTF.

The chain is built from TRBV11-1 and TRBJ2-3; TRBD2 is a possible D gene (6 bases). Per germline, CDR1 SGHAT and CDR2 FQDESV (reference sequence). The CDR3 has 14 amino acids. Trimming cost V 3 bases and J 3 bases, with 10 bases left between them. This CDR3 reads CASSFDSGTDTQYF. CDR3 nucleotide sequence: TGTGCCAGCAGCTTCGATAGCGGTACAGATACGCAGTATTTT.

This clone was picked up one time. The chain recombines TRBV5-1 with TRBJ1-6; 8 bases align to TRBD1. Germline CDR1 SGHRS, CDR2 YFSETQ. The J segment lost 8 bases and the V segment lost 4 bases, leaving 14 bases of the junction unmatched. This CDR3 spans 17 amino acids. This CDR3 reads CASSDQGQGGLDSPLHF. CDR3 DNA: TGCGCCAGCAGCGACCAAGGACAGGGAGGGTTGGATTCACCCCTCCACTTT.

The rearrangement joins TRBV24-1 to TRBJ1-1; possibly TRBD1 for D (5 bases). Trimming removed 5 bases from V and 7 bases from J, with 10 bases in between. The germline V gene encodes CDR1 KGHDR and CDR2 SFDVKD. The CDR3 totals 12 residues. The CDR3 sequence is CATSGVQGEAFF. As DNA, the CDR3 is TGTGCCACCAGTGGCGTCCAGGGTGAAGCTTTCTTT.

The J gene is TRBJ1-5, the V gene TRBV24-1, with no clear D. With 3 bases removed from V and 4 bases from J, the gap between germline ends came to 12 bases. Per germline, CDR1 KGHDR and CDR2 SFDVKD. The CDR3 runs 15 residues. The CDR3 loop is CATSDPTDLNQPQHF. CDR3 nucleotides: TGTGCCACCAGTGATCCGACCGACTTGAATCAGCCCCAGCATTTT.

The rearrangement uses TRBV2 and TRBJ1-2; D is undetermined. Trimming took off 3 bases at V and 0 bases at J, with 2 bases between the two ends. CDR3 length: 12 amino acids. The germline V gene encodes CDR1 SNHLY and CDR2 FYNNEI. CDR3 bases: TGTGCCAGCAGTGATACTAACTATGGCTACACCTTC. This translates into CASSDTNYGYTF.

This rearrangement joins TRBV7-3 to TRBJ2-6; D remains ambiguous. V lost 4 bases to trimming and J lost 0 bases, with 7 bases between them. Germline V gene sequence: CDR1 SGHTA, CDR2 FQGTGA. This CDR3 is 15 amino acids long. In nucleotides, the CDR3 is TGTGCCAGCAGCTCCCACGGCTCTGGGGCCAACGTCCTGACTTTC. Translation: CASSSHGSGANVLTF.

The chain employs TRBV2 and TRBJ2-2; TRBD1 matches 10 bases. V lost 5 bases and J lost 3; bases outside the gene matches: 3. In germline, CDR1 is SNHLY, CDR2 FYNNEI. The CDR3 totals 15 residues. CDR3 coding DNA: TGTGCCAGCAGTCGACAGGGGGCTGACACCGGGGAGCTGTTTTTT. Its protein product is CASSRQGADTGELFF.

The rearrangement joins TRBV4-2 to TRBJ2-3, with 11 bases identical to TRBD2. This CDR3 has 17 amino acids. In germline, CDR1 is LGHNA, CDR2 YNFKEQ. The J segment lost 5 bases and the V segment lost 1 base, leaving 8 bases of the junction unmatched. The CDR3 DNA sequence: TGTGCCAGCAGCCAAGGCAATAGCGGGGGGGCAATAGATACGCAGTATTTT. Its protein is CASSQGNSGGAIDTQYF.

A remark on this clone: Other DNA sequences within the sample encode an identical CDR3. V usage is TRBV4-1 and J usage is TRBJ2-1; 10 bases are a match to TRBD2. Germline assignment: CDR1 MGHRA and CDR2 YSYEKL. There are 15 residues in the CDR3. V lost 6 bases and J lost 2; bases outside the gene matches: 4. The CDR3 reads CASSLLAGAYNEQFF. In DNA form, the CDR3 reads TGCGCCAGCAGTCTTCTAGCGGGGGCCTACAATGAGCAGTTCTTC.

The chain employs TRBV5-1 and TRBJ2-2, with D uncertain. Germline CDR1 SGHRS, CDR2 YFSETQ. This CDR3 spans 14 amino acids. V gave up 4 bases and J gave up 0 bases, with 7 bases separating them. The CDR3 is CASSITANTGELFF. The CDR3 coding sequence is TGCGCCAGCAGCATAACAGCGAACACCGGGGAGCTGTTTTTT.

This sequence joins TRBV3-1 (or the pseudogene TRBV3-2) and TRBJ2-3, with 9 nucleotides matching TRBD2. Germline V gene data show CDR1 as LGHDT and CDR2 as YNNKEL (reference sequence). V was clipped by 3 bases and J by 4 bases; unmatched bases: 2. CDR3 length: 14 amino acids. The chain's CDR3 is CASSQRGGPDTQYF. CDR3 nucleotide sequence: TGTGCCAGCAGCCAGCGGGGGGGCCCAGATACGCAGTATTTT.

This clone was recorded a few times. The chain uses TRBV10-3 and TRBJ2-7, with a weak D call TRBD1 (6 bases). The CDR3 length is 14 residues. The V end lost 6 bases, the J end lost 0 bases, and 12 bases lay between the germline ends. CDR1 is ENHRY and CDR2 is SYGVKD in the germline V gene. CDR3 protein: CAISLGQFSYEQYF. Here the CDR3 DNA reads TGTGCCATCAGCCTAGGACAGTTCTCCTACGAGCAGTACTTC.

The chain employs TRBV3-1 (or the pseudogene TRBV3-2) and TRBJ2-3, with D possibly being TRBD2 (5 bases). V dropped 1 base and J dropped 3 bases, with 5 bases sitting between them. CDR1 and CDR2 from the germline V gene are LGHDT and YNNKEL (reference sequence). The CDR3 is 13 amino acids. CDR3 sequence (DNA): TGTGCCAGCAGCCAAGCGGGAACAGATACGCAGTATTTT. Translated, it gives CASSQAGTDTQYF.

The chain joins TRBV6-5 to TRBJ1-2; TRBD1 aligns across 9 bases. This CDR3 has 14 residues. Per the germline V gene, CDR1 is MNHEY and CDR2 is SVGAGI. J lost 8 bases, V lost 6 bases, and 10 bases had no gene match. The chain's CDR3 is CASRAYRGPLGYTF. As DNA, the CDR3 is TGTGCCAGCAGAGCCTACAGGGGGCCCTTGGGCTACACCTTC.

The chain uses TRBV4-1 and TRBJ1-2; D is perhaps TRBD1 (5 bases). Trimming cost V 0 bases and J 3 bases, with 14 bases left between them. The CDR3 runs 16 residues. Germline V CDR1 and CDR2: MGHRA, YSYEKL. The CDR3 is CASSQDGATVHYGYTF. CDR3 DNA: TGCGCCAGCAGCCAAGATGGCGCGACAGTGCACTATGGCTACACCTTC.

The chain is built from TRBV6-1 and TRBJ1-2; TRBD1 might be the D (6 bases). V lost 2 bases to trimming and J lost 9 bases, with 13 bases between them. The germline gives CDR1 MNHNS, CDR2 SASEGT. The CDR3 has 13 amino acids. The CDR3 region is CASSEWADRRYTF. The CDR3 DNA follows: TGTGCCAGCAGTGAATGGGCAGACAGGCGCTACACCTTC.

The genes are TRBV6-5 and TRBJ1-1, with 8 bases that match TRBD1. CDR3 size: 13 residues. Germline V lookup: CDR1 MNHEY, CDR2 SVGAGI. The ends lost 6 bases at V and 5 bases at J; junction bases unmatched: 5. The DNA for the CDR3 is TGTGCCAGCAGCCTAGACAGGGGTACTGAAGCTTTCTTT. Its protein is CASSLDRGTEAFF.

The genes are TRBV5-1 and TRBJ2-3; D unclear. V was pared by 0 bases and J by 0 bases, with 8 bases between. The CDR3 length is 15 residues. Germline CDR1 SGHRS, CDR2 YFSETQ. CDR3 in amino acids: CASSLVQLSTDTQYF. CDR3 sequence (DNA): TGCGCCAGCAGCTTGGTACAATTAAGCACAGATACGCAGTATTTT.

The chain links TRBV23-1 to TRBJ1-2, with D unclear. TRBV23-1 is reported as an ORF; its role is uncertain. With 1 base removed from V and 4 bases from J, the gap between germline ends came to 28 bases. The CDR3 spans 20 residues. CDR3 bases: TGCGCCAGCAGTCAATGCGTCCCTTGGGCGGAAGCGGAGAGAAGCTATGGCTACACCTTC. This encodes CASSQCVPWAEAERSYGYTF.